This T cell receptor (beta chain) stems from a study of technical replicates of blood from a few donors. Here immunoSEQ multiplex PCR was the method, and the copy in TCRdb shows in-frame clones only, minus some. The sample has about 66,000 clones, approximately 90% seen once. CDR1 and CDR2 from the germline V gene are MNHEY and SVGAGI. The CDR3 runs 15 residues. Deletions cut 6 bases from V and 5 bases from J, with 16 bases between. The genes are TRBV6-5 and TRBJ2-2; unclear D gene. The sample consisted of PBMCs. The receptor's source is a human donor in good health. Some clones in this sample may be carry-over from other donors' samples. CDR3 in DNA: TGTGCCAGCAGAACAGCTTTAGATCCTACCGGGGAGCTGTTTTTT. Protein product: CASRTALDPTGELFF.